The subject of this entry is one TCR beta chain. Antigen: not known. TEMRA cells were FACS-enriched, with CD8+ and CD4+ T cells isolated negatively. The authors reverse transcribed about 0.5 to 1 ug RNA with random hexamers. With immunoSEQ multiplex PCR, TCR beta CDR3 was amplified across 54 Vbeta and 13 Jbeta. TCRdb re-called the immunoSEQ multiplex PCR reads with MiXCR, one entry per CDR3 protein. The sample yields around 230,000 distinct CDR3 sequences, approximately 95% seen once. The sample is drawn from a study of CD8 T cells in Susac syndrome. Study background: When blood was drawn, patients with Susac syndrome were on intravenous immunoglobulin alone, on corticosteroids, or therapy-naive.

Trimming cost V 5 bases and J 7 bases, with 18 bases left between them. The CDR3 runs 15 residues. The germline V gene encodes CDR1 SGHDN and CDR2 FVKESK. Study-wide points: CD4+ T cell repertoires in Susac syndrome exhibited no evidence of clonal expansion.

The receptor comes from a human donor with Susac syndrome. The genes are TRBV14 and TRBJ2-1; D call uncertain. Sequencing used CD4+ T cells from PBMCs. The CDR3 region is CASSSGSRNWNEQFF. CDR3 nucleotides: TGTGCCAGCAGCTCCGGGTCCCGTAATTGGAATGAGCAGTTCTTC.